This TCR beta chain came from a study of spatial heterogeneity in lung cancer. MiXCR, run by TCRdb on the 5' RACE reads, gives a single entry per CDR3 protein. The repertoire holds 35,000 to 45,000 distinct CDR3 sequences, approximately 5.2% seen once, with just over 25% in the top ten. As for time point: sample taken at primary tumor resection. Researchers sequenced whole RNA taken from tumor, nontumor lung or frozen PBMC without sorting. The CDR3 covers 15 residues. The germline V gene has CDR1 SGHAT and CDR2 FQNNGV. The V end lost 1 base, the J end lost 2 bases, and 12 bases lay between the germline ends. This clonotype has a count of ten or more.

The receptor was derived from a female donor with early-stage non-small cell lung cancer. The rearrangement joins TRBV11-2 to TRBJ2-7, with D hard to call. Source: PBMCs, taken at surgery. CDR3 sequence: CASSLAVGVAYEQYF. CDR3 bases: TGTGCCAGCAGCTTAGCTGTAGGCGTTGCCTACGAGCAGTACTTC.